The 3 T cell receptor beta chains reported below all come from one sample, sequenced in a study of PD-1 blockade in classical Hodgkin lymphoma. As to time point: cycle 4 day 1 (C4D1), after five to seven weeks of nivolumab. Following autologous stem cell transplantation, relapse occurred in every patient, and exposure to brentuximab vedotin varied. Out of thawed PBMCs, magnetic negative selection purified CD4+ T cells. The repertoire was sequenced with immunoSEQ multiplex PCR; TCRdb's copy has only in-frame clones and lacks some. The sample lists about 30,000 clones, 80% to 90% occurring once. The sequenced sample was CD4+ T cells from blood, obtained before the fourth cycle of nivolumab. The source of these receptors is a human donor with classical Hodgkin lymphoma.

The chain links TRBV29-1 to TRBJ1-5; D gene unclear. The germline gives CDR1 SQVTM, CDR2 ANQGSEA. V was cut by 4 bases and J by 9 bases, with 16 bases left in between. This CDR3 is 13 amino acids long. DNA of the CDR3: TGCAGCGTTGGTCGGACTGCCGAGGGGCCCCAGCATTTT. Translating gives CSVGRTAEGPQHF. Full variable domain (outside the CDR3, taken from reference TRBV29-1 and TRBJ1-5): SAVISQKPSRDICQRGTSLTIQCQVDSQVTMMFWYRQQPGQSLTLIATANQGSEATYESGFVIDKFPISRPNLTFSTLTVSNMSPEDSSIYLCSVGRTAEGPQHFGDGTRLSIL.

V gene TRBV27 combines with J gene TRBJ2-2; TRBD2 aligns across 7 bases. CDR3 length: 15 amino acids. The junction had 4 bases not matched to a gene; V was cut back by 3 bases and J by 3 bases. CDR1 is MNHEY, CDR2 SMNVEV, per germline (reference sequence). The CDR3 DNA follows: TGTGCCAGCAGTTTCTCGGGACTATACACCGGGGAGCTGTTTTTT. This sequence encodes CASSFSGLYTGELFF.

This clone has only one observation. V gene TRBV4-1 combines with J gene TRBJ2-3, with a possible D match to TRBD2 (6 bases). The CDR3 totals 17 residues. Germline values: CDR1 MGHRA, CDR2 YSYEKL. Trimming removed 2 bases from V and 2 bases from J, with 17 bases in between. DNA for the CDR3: TGCGCCAGCAGCCAATCCCCCCTGGGACTTTTCACAGATACGCAGTATTTT. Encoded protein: CASSQSPLGLFTDTQYF.